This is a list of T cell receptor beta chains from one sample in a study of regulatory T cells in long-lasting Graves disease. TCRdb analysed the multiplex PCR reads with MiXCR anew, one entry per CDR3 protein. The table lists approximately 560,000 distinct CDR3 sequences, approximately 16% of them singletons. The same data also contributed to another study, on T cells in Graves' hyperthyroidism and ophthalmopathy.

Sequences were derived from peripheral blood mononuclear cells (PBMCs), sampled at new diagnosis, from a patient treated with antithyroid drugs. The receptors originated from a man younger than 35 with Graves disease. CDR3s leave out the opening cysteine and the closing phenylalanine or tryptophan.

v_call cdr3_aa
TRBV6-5 ASSYSVRNYGYT
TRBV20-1 SALSGLQSSYEQY
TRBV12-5 ASGLEGYGYT
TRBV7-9 ASSSGDSPNYGYT
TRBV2 AGHVATNERLF
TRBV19 ASSIRKEGSYGYT
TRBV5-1 ASTWGGHFSYEQY
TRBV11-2 ASSQDLPDEQY
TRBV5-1 ASSFIPGQDSYEQY
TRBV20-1 SAGLGGATNQPQH
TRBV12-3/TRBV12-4 ASSLPAGRAGNEQF
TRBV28 ASSKNSGLRDEQF
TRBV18 ASSPTTSSPYNEQF
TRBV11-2 ASSLDPGGLEGETQY
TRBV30 AWSGRGLAGGLGNIQY
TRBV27 ASSLAGRLYEQF
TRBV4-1 ASSQDPRGTDTQY
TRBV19 ASRPSEDTDTQY
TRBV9 ASSETILVGNEQF
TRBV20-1 SARLTGFGETQY
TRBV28 ASSFQSSNYGYT
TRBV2 ASTQLAGVNNEQF
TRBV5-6 ASSLLAGRYTDTQY
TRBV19 ASSKVLGREQF
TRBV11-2 ASSLRQRERYEQY
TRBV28 ASSPGQHPGEQY
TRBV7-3 ASRLTFLGNSPLH
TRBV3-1 ASSRTSGTQY
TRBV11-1 ASSPDLGQFAYEQY
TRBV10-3 AITGQGMNEQF
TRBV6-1 ASRNTGYDGYT
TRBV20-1 SARDQGLQETQY
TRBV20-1 SASWRETSTDTQY
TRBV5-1 ASSLSQGWTEAF
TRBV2 ASSGLAGGPNEQF
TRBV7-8 ASSLAMDSQF
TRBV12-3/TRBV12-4 ASSSIGRIYGYT
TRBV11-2 ASSLGRLLAVSYNEQF
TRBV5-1 ASSLGSSGNNEQF
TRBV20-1 SAKKGARPGQPQH
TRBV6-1 ASSGGRASSYEQY
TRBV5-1 ASSLWDTMNTEAF
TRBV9 ASSGSGSLQETQY
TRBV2 ASGPGSGGGETQY
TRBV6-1 ASSRRRLAGVTGELF
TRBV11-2 ASSLRGSHNEQF